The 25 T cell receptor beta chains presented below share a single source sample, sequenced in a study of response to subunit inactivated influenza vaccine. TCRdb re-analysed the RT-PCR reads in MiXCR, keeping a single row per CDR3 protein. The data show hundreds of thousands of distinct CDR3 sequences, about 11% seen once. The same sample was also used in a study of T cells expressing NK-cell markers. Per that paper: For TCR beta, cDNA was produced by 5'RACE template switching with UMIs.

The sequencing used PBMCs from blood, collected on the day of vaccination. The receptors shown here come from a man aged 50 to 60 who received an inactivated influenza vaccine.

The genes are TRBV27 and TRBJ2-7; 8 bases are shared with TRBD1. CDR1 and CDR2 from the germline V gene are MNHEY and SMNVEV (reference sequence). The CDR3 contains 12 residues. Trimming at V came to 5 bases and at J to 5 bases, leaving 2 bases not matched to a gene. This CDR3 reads CASSDRGHEQYF. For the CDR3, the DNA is TGTGCCAGCAGTGACAGGGGCCACGAGCAGTACTTC.

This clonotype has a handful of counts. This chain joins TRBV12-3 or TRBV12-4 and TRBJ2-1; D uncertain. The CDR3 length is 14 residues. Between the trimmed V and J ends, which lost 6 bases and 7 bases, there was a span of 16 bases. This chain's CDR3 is CASRSLRWSNEQFF. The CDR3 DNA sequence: TGTGCCAGCAGGAGCCTCAGGTGGTCAAATGAGCAGTTCTTC.

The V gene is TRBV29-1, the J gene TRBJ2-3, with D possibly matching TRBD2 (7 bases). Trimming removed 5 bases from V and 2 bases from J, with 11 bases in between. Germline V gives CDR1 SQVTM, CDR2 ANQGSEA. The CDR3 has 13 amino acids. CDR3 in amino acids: CSVWGGLTDTQYF. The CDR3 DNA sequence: TGCAGCGTTTGGGGGGGCCTCACAGATACGCAGTATTTT.

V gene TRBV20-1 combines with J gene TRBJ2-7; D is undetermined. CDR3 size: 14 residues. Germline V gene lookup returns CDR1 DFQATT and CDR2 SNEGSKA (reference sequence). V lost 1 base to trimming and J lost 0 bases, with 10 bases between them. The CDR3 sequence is CSARVGSLSYEQYF. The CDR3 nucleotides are TGCAGTGCTAGAGTGGGCTCACTCTCCTACGAGCAGTACTTC.

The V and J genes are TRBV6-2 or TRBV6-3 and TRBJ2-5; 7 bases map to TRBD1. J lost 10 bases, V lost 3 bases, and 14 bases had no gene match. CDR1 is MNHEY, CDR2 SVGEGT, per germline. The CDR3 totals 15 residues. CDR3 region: CASSYFIGQAINQYF. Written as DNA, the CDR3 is TGTGCCAGCAGTTATTTCATCGGACAGGCCATTAACCAGTACTTC.

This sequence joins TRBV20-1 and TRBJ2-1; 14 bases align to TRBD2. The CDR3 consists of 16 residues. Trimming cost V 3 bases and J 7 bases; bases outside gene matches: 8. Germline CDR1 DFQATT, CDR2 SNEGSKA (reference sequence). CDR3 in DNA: TGCAGTGCTAGGGGACTAGCGGGAGTTAATTTTAATGAGCAGTTCTTC. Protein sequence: CSARGLAGVNFNEQFF.

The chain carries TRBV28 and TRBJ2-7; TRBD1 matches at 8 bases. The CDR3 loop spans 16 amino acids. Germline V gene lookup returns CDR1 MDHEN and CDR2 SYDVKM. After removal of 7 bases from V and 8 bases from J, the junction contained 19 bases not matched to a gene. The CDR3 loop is CASTLTGQGAMIQQYF. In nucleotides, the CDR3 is TGTGCCAGCACTCTTACCGGGCAGGGGGCGATGATCCAGCAGTACTTC.

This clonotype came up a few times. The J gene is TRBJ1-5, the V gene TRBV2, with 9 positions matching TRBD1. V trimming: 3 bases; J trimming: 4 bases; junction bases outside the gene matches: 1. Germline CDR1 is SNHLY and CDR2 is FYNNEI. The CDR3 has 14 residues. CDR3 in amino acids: CASSEGQGNQPQHF. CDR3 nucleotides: TGTGCCAGCAGTGAGGGACAGGGTAATCAGCCCCAGCATTTT.

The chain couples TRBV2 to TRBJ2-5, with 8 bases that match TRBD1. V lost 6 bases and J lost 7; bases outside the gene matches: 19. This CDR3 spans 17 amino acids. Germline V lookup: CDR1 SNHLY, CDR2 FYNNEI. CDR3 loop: CASSAMIDDRGQGTQYF. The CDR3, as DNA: TGTGCCAGCAGCGCTATGATCGACGACAGGGGCCAGGGGACCCAGTACTTC. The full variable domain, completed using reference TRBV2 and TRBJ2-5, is EPEVTQTPSHQVTQMGQEVILRCVPISNHLYFYWYRQILGQKVEFLVSFYNNEISEKSEIFDDQFSVERPDGSNFTLKIRSTKLEDSAMYFCASSAMIDDRGQGTQYFGPGTRLLVL.

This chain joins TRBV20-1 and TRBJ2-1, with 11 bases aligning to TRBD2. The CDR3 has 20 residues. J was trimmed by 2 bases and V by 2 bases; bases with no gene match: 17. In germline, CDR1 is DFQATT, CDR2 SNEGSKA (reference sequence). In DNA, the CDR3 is TGCAGTGCTAGACCTAACCTGAGAACCGGGACTAGCGGAGCCTACAATGAGCAGTTCTTC. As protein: CSARPNLRTGTSGAYNEQFF.

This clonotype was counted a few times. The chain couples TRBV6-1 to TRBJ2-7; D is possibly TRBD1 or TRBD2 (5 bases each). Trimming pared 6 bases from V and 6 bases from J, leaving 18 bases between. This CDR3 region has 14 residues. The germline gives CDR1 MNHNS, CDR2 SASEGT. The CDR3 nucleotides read TGTGCCAGCAGCAAAACCGGGACCCGTGCCGAGCAGTACTTC. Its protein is CASSKTGTRAEQYF.

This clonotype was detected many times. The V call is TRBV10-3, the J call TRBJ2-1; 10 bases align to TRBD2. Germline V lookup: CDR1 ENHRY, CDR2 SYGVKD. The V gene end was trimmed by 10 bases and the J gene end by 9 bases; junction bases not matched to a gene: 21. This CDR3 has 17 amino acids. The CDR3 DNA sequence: TGTGCCACCCGGGGCGGCTTAGCGGGAGGCAAGGGCCGTGAGCAGTTCTTC. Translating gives CATRGGLAGGKGREQFF.

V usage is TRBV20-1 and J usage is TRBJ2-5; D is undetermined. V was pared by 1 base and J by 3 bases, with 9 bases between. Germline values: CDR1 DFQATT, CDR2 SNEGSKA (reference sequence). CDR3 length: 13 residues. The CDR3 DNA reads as TGCAGTGCTAGAGGGGTGTGGGAAGAGACCCAGTACTTC. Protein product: CSARGVWEETQYF.

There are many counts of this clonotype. The CDR3 nucleotides read TGTGCCAGCAGTCAGGGACAGGGAAACTATGGCTACACCTTC. Translated, it gives CASSQGQGNYGYTF. The gene calls are TRBV12-3 or TRBV12-4 and TRBJ1-2; 9 bases align to TRBD1. The CDR3 runs to 14 residues. Trimming removed 5 bases from V and 2 bases from J; junction bases left unmatched: 3.

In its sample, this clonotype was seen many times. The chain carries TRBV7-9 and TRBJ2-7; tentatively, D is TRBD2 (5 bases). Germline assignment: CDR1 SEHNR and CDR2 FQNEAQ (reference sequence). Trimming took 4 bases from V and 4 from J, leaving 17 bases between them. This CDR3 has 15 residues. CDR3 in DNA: TGTGCCAGCAGCTCGTACCAGCGGTGGGGATACGAGCAGTACTTC. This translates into CASSSYQRWGYEQYF.

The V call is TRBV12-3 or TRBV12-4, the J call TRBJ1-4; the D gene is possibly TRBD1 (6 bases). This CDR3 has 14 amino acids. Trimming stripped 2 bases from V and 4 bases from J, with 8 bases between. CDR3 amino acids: CASSLKQGNEKLFF. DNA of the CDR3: TGTGCCAGCAGTTTAAAACAGGGTAATGAAAAACTGTTTTTT.

This CDR3 is CASSLENYNSPLHF. The CDR3 coding sequence is TGTGCCAGCAGCTTAGAAAATTATAATTCACCCCTCCACTTT. This chain links TRBV7-8 with TRBJ1-6; D remains unclear. Germline loops: CDR1 SGHVS, CDR2 FQNEAQ. The germline V and J ends were trimmed by 1 base and 4 bases, with 5 bases remaining between them. The CDR3 is made up of 14 amino acids.

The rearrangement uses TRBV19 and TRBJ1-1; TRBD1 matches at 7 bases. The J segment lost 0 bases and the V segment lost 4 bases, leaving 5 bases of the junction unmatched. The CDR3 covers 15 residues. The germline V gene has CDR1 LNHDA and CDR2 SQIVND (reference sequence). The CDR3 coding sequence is TGTGCCAGTAGTACCCGACAGGGCATGAACACTGAAGCTTTCTTT. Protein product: CASSTRQGMNTEAFF.

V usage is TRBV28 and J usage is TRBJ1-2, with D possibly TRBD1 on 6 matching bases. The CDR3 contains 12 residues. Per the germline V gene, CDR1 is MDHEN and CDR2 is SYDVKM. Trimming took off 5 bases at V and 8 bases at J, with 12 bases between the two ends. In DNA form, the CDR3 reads TGTGCCAGCAGTGGGACATCGAGGGGCTACACCTTC. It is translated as CASSGTSRGYTF.

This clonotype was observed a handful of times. This chain's CDR3 is CASSLKVGGNQPQHF. CDR3 in DNA: TGTGCCAGCAGCTTAAAAGTGGGAGGCAATCAGCCCCAGCATTTT. The V gene is TRBV7-2, the J gene TRBJ1-5; no firm D call. The CDR3 is 15 residues long. Deletions cut 2 bases from V and 2 bases from J, with 10 bases between. The germline V gene encodes CDR1 SGHTA and CDR2 FQGNSA.

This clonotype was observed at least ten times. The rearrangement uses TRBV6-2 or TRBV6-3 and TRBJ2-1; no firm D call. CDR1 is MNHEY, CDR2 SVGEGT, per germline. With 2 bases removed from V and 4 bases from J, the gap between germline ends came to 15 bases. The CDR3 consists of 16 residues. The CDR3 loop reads CASSYHTVRPYNEQFF. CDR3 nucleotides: TGTGCCAGCAGTTACCATACGGTGCGGCCTTACAATGAGCAGTTCTTC.

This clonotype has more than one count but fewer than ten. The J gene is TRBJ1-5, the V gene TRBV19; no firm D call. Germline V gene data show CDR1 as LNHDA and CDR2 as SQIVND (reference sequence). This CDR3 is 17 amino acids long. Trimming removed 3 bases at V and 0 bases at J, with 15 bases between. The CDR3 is CASSISQSVYSNQPQHF. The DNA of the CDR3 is TGTGCCAGTAGTATCAGCCAGTCCGTTTATAGCAATCAGCCCCAGCATTTT. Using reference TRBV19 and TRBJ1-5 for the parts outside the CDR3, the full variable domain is DGGITQSPKYLFRKEGQNVTLSCEQNLNHDAMYWYRQDPGQGLRLIYYSQIVNDFQKGDIAEGYSVSREKKESFPLTVTSAQKNPTAFYLCASSISQSVYSNQPQHFGDGTRLSIL.

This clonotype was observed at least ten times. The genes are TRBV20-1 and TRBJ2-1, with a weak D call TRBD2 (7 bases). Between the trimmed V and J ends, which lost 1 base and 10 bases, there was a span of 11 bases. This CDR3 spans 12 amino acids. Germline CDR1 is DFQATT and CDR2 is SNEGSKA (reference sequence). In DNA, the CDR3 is TGCAGTGCTAGAGTGAGCGGGACAGAGCAGTTCTTC. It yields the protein CSARVSGTEQFF.

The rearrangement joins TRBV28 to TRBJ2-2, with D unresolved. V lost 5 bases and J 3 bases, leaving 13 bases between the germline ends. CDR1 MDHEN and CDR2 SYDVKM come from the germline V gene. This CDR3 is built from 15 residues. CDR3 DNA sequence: TGTGCCAGCAGTCGCCTATGGGCCGACACCGGGGAGCTGTTTTTT. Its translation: CASSRLWADTGELFF.

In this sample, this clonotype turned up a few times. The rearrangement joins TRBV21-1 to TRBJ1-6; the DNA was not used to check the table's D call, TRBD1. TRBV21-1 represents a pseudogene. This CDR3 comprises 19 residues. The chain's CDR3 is CASSNAGQGIGLSDSPLHF. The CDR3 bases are TGTGCCAGCAGCAACGCGGGACAGGGAATAGGTTTATCGGATTCACCCCTCCACTTT.